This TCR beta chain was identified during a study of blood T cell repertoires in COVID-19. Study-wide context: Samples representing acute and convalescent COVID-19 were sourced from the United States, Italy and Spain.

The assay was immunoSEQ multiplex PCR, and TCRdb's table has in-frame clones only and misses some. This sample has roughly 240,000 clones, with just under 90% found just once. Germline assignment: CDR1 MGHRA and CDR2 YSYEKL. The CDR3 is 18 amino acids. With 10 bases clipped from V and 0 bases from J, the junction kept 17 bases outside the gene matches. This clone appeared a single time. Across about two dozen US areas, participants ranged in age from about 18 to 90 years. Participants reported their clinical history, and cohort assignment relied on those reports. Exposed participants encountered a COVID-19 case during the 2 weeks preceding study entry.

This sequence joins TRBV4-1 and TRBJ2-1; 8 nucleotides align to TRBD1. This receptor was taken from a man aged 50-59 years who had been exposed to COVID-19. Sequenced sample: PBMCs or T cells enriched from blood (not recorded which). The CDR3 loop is CATNRTGIMGSSYNEQFF. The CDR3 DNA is TGCGCCACGAATCGGACAGGGATTATGGGAAGCTCCTACAATGAGCAGTTCTTC.